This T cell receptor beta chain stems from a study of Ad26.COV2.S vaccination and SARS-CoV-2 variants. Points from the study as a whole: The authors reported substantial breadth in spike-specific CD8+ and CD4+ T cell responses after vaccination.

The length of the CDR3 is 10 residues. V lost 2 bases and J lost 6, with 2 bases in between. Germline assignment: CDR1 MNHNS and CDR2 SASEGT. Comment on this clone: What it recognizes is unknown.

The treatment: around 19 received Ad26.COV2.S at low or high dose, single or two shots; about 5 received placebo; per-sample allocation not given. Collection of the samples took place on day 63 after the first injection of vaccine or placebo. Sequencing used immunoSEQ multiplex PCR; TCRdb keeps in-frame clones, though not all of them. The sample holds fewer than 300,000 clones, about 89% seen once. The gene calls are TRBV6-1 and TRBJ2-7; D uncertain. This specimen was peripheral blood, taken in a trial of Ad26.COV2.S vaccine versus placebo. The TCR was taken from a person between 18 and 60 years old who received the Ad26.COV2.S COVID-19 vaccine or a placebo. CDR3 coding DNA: TGTGCCAGCAGTGAACTCGAGCAGTACTTC. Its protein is CASSELEQYF.